The present T cell receptor (beta chain) was sequenced within a study of CD8 T cells in Susac syndrome. Trimming left V 2 bases short and J 0 bases short, with 6 bases between. Germline values: CDR1 LNHDA, CDR2 SQIVND (reference sequence). The CDR3 spans 14 residues. The sequenced target, TCR beta, came from blood CD8+ and CD4+ T cells. Negative isolation yielded CD4+ and CD8+ T cells, and FACS enriched TEMRA cells. Reverse transcription of roughly 0.45 to 1 ug RNA used random hexamers. A single record per CDR3 protein comes from TCRdb applying MiXCR to the immunoSEQ multiplex PCR reads. The sample lists about 64,000 distinct CDR3 sequences; 90% to 95% were seen once.

The specimen was CD8+ T cells from PBMCs. The source of this sequence is a human donor with multiple sclerosis. V usage is TRBV19 and J usage is TRBJ2-3; D not resolved. CDR3 region: CASSISGSTDTQYF. For the CDR3, the DNA is TGTGCCAGTAGTATATCCGGGAGCACAGATACGCAGTATTTT. Supplemented by reference TRBV19 and TRBJ2-3, the full variable domain reads DGGITQSPKYLFRKEGQNVTLSCEQNLNHDAMYWYRQDPGQGLRLIYYSQIVNDFQKGDIAEGYSVSREKKESFPLTVTSAQKNPTAFYLCASSISGSTDTQYFGPGTRLTVL.